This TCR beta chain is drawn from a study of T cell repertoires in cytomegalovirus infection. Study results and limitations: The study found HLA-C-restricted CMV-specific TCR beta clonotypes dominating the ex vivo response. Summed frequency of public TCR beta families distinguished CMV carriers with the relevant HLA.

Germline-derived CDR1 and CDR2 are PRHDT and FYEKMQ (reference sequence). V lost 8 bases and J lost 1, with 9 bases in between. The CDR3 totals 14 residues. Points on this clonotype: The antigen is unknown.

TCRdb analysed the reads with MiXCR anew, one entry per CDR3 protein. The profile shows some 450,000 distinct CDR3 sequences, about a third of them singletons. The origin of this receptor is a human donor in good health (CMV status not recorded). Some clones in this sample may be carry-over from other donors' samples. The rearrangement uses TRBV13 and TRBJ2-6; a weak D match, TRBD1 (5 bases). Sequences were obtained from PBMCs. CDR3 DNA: TGTGCCAGCCGTCGACAGTCTGGGGCCAACGTCCTGACTTTC. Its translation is CASRRQSGANVLTF.